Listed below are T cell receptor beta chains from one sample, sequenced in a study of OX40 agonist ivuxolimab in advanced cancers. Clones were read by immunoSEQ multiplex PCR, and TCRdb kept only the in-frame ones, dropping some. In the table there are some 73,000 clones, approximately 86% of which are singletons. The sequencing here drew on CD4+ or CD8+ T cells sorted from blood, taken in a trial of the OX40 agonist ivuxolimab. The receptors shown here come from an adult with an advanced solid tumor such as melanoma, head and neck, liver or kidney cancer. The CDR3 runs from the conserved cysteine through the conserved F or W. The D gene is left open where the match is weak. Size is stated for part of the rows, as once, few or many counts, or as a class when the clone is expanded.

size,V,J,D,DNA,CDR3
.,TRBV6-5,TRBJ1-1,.,TGTGCCAGCATTGGGACATCTCAAGCTTTCTTT,CASIGTSQAFF
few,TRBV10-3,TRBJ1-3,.,TGTGCCATCAGCGGTGACACAACCTCTGGAAACACCATATATTTT,CAISGDTTSGNTIYF
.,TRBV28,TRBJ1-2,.,TGTGCCAGTTCCTCTCAAGGGGCCTGGGGCTACACCTTC,CASSSQGAWGYTF
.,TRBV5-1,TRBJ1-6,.,TGCGCCAGCAGCTTGGCCCAGGGTCCTAATTCACCCCTCCACTTT,CASSLAQGPNSPLHF
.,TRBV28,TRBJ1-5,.,TGTGCCAGTATACTTTCGGGCTTAGGCAATCAGCCCCAGCATTTT,CASILSGLGNQPQHF
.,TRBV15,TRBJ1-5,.,TGTGCCACCAGCAGAGCTCTAGGGGGGAATCAGCCCCAGCATTTT,CATSRALGGNQPQHF
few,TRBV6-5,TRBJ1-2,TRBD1,TGTGCCAGCAGTTTCTCACAGGGGTTTCACTATGGCTACACCTTC,CASSFSQGFHYGYTF
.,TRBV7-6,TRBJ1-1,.,TGTGCCAGCAGCTTGGGCTGGGGACGAATGAACACTGAAGCTTTCTTT,CASSLGWGRMNTEAFF
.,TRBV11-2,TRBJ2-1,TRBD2,TGTGCCAGCACCTCAGTGGGGAGGGATGAGCAGTTCTTC,CASTSVGRDEQFF
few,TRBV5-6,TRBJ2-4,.,TGTGCCAGCACCAATCGGTATAGAGACGGAGGAGGAGCCAAAAACATTCAGTACTTC,CASTNRYRDGGGAKNIQYF
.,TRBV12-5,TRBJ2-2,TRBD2,TGTGCTAGTGGTTCCAATGACAGGGGACTAGCGGGATTCACCGGGGAGCTGTTTTTT,CASGSNDRGLAGFTGELFF
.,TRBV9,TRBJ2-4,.,TGTGCCAGCAGCCCTAGGGGTGAACTAGCCAAAAACATTCAGTACTTC,CASSPRGELAKNIQYF
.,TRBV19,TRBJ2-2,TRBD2,TGTGCCAGTAGTATAGATCATGCTAGCGGGAACACCGGGGAGCTGTTTTTT,CASSIDHASGNTGELFF
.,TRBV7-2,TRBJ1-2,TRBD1,TGTGCCAGCAGCCCAGGGACAGGGGGCATTCCTGGCTACACCTTC,CASSPGTGGIPGYTF
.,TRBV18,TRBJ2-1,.,TGTGCCAGCTCACCAGGACTGTACAATGAGCAGTTCTTC,CASSPGLYNEQFF
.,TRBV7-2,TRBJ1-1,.,TGTGCCAGCAGCTATCAAGAGGGGTACACTGAAGCTTTCTTT,CASSYQEGYTEAFF
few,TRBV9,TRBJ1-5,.,TGTGCCAGCAGCGTAGAGATCCCTTGGAATCAGCCCCAGCATTTT,CASSVEIPWNQPQHF
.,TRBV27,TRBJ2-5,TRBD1,TGTGCCAGCAAAGGACCCCATCAGGGGGCCCGGGAGACCCAGTACTTC,CASKGPHQGARETQYF
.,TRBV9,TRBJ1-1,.,TGTGCCAGCAGCGTAGGGACAACAGGGGAAGCTTTCTTT,CASSVGTTGEAFF
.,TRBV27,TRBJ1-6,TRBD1,TGTGCCAGCAGTTTATATCGGACAGGGGGCGGCCCCCTCCACTTT,CASSLYRTGGGPLHF
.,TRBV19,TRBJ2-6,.,TGTGCCATCAAGTATATGGCACGGCTATGGGTCTCTGGGGCCAACGTCCTGACTTTC,CAIKYMARLWVSGANVLTF
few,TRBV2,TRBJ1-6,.,TGTGCCAGCAGTGAGTCTGGGAACAACGGTTCACCCCTCCACTTT,CASSESGNNGSPLHF
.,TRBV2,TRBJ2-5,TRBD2,TGTGCCAGCAGTGAAACGGGGGGGGAAGAGACCCAGTACTTC,CASSETGGEETQYF
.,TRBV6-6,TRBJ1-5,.,TGTGCCAGCAGTTACGAGAGTCAGCCCCAGCATTTT,CASSYESQPQHF
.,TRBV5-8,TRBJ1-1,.,TGTGCCAGCAGCTCAGGGGAGGGTGTGCGCACTGAAGCTTTCTTT,CASSSGEGVRTEAFF
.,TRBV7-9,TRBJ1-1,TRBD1,TGTGCCAGCAGCTTAGAAGCGGGACAGCATGAAGCTTTCTTT,CASSLEAGQHEAFF
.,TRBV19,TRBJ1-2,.,TGTGCCAGTAGTATACCACAGGGTGTAGGTGGCTACACCTTC,CASSIPQGVGGYTF
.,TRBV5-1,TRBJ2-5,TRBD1,TGCGCCAGCAGCTTTGGGGACAGGGTAGAAGAGACCCAGTACTTC,CASSFGDRVEETQYF
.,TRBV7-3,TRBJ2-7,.,TGTGCCAGCAGCTTAGGAGGGGGTTACGAGCAGTACTTC,CASSLGGGYEQYF
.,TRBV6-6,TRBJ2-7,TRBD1,TGTGCCAGCACTCCCGGGACAGGGTTCTACGAGCAGTACTTC,CASTPGTGFYEQYF
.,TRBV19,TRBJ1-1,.,TGTGCCAGTAGTTCTAGGACAGATTTAGCTTTCTTT,CASSSRTDLAFF
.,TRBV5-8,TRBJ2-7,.,TGTGCCAGCAGCTTAAACTACGAGCAGTACTTC,CASSLNYEQYF
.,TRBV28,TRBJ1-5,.,TGTGCCAGCAGTTTATTGGTGGGGTCAGGGACGTCAAATCAGCCCCAGCATTTT,CASSLLVGSGTSNQPQHF
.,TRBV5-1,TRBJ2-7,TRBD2,TGCGCCAGCAGCTTGGCTAGCGGGAGTGTTACCCCCTACGAGCAGTACTTC,CASSLASGSVTPYEQYF
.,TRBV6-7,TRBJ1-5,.,TGTGCCAGCAGTTACTATTCTGTCCACAATCAGCCCCAGCATTTT,CASSYYSVHNQPQHF
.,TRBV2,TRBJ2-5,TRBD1,TGTGCCAGCAGTCAGGACAGGGGGGACGAGACCCAGTACTTC,CASSQDRGDETQYF
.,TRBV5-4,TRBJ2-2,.,TGTGCCAGCAGCTTCAGGGACGCCGCCGGGGAGCTGTTTTTT,CASSFRDAAGELFF
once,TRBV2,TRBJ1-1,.,TGTGCCAGCAGTGAAGTAAGGGTTGGAACTGAAGCTTTCTTT,CASSEVRVGTEAFF
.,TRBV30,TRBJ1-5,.,TGTGCCTGGAGTGTAGGGACCATGAACGTGGGTCAGCCCCAGCATTTT,CAWSVGTMNVGQPQHF
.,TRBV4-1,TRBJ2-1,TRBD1,TGCGCCAGCAGGAAGGACAGGGTTCCCGAGGATGAGCAGTTCTTC,CASRKDRVPEDEQFF
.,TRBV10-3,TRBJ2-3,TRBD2,TGTGCCATCAGGGCTACTAGCGGGAGGAGGGATACGCAGTATTTT,CAIRATSGRRDTQYF
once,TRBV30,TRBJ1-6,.,TGTGCCTGGACAACTTCAGTCCATTATAATTCACCCCTCCACTTT,CAWTTSVHYNSPLHF
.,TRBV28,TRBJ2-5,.,TGTGCCAGTCGGGGAGGCAGGGAGACCCAGTACTTC,CASRGGRETQYF
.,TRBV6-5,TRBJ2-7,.,TGTGCCAGCACTGAGGCGGACGAGCAGTACTTC,CASTEADEQYF
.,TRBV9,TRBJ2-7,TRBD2,TGTGCCAGCAGCCCCCCGGCGGGAGTACACTACGAGCAGTACTTC,CASSPPAGVHYEQYF
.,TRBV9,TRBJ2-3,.,TGTGCCAGCAGCGTATGGGGGAGTGGGGATACGCAGTATTTT,CASSVWGSGDTQYF
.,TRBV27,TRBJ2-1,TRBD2,TGTGCCAGCAGTTTCTCACTAGCGGGGCCCAATGAGCAGTTCTTC,CASSFSLAGPNEQFF
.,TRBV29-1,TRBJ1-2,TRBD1,TGCAGCGCCCGGGACAGCTATGGCTACACCTTC,CSARDSYGYTF
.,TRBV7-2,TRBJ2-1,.,TGTGCCAGCAGCTTAGCCGGCCGTCACAATGAGCAGTTCTTC,CASSLAGRHNEQFF
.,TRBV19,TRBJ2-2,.,TGTGCCAGTAGTATCGGTCGGGGCGCGGGGAACACCGGGGAGCTGTTTTTT,CASSIGRGAGNTGELFF
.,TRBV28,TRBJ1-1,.,TGTGCCAGCAACCCCCGGGCTTTCGCTGAAGCTTTCTTT,CASNPRAFAEAFF
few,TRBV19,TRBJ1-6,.,TGTGCCAGTAGTCCGCCCGGAGGAGGGAATTCACCCCTCCACTTT,CASSPPGGGNSPLHF
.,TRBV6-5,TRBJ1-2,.,TGTGCCAGCAGTGAGGCAGGGAGGAATGGCTACACCTTC,CASSEAGRNGYTF